This T cell receptor beta chain was sequenced in a study of CD8+ T cells in alopecia areata. Study outcomes and limitations: Clonality exceeded that of normal scalp in lesional scalp, most notably in alopecia totalis/universalis. Unlike in mice, where it was clearer, TCR sharing across patients was less clear, possibly HLA-related.

J lost 1 base, V lost 3 bases, and 5 bases had no gene match. Germline CDR1 SGHTA, CDR2 FQGNSA. The CDR3 runs 15 residues. This clone was recorded a few times. Its target is not known. Reverse transcription of extracted RNA yielded cDNA, which provided the sequencing template. Some clones are missing from TCRdb's copy, which holds only in-frame ones; the method was immunoSEQ multiplex PCR. Of about 110,000 clones listed, approximately 59% are singletons. A FACSAria was used to sort CD4+ and CD8+ T cells. These cells came from PBMCs. The TCR comes from a human donor in good health. Input material: CD8+ T cells sorted from blood. V usage is TRBV7-2 and J usage is TRBJ2-5; 7 bases are a match to TRBD2. The CDR3 DNA is TGTGCCAGCAGCTTTAGCGGGTTGAGCCAAGAGACCCAGTACTTC. Translation: CASSFSGLSQETQYF.